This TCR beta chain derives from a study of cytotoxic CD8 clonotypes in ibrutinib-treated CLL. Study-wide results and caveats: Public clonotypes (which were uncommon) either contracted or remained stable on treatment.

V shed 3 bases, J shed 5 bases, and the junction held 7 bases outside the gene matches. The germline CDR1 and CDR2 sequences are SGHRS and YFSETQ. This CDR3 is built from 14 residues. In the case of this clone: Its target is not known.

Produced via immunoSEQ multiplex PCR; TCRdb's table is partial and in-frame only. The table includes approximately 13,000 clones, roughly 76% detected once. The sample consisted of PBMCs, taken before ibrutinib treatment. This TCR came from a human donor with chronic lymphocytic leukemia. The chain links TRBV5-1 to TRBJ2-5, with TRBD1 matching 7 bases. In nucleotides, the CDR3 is TGCGCCAGCAGCTCCGGGACAGTCAGGGAGACCCAGTACTTC. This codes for CASSSGTVRETQYF.